This passage covers 15 T cell receptor beta chains from one sample sequenced in a study of T cells after posttransplantation cyclophosphamide. Data came from immunoSEQ multiplex PCR; TCRdb stores just in-frame clones and leaves some out. The sample has 6,000 to 7,500 clones, more than 75% seen once. A marrow graft followed busulfan-fludarabine conditioning, with cyclophosphamide on days +3 and +4. The material sequenced was PBMCs, taken after allogeneic stem cell transplant with posttransplant cyclophosphamide. The receptors derive from a female patient in her 50s who received an allogeneic stem cell transplant from a related donor, was CMV-positive, and had no GVHD. Some T cells may possibly be graft donor cells.

The CDR3, as DNA: TGCGCCAGCAGCCGCCAGTCGAACACTGAAGCTTTCTTT. It encodes CASSRQSNTEAFF. The V and J genes are TRBV5-1 and TRBJ1-1; no clear D. Germline values: CDR1 SGHRS, CDR2 YFSETQ. The CDR3 covers 13 residues. With 4 bases removed from V and 1 base from J, the gap between germline ends came to 8 bases.

The rearrangement links TRBV6-5 to TRBJ1-4; tentatively, D is TRBD1 (6 bases). Germline V gives CDR1 MNHEY, CDR2 SVGAGI. Trimming shortened V by 2 bases and J by 0 bases, and 7 bases separated the two germline ends. The CDR3 consists of 15 residues. CDR3 loop: CASSYTGPTNEKLFF. The CDR3 nucleotides are TGTGCCAGCAGTTACACAGGGCCAACTAATGAAAAACTGTTTTTT.

V is TRBV5-1 and J is TRBJ1-1; a possible D gene is TRBD1 (5 bases). Germline-derived CDR1 and CDR2 are SGHRS and YFSETQ. CDR3 length: 17 residues. Trimming cost V 0 bases and J 4 bases, with 19 bases left between them. The CDR3 sequence is CASSLDDRGLLSTEAFF. The CDR3 nucleotides read TGCGCCAGCAGCTTGGATGATAGGGGACTCCTGAGCACTGAAGCTTTCTTT.

The CDR3 here is CASSFRYEQYF. As DNA, the CDR3 is TGTGCCAGCAGCTTCCGGTACGAGCAGTACTTC. V is TRBV7-2 and J is TRBJ2-7; D is undetermined. Deletions cut 3 bases from V and 4 bases from J, with 4 bases between. In germline, CDR1 is SGHTA, CDR2 FQGNSA. There are 11 residues in the CDR3.

The J gene is TRBJ1-5, the V gene TRBV7-9; 9 nucleotides align to TRBD1. Germline V gene data show CDR1 as SEHNR and CDR2 as FQNEAQ (reference sequence). The CDR3 length is 14 residues. V shed 0 bases, J shed 7 bases, and the junction held 1 base outside the gene matches. The CDR3 is CASSLATGGQPQHF. CDR3 bases: TGTGCCAGCAGCTTAGCCACAGGGGGCCAGCCCCAGCATTTT. Supplemented by reference TRBV7-9 and TRBJ1-5, the full variable domain reads DTGVSQNPRHKITKRGQNVTFRCDPISEHNRLYWYRQTLGQGPEFLTYFQNEAQLEKSRLLSDRFSAERPKGSFSTLEIQRTEQGDSAMYLCASSLATGGQPQHFGDGTRLSIL.

The V and J genes are TRBV6-7 and TRBJ1-1; D might be TRBD1 (6 bases). TRBV6-7 is noted as an ORF with a role that remains uncertain. Trimming took off 9 bases at V and 1 base at J, with 15 bases between the two ends. The CDR3 loop spans 14 amino acids. The CDR3: CARMRDRKNTEAFF. The CDR3 coding sequence is TGTGCCAGGATGAGAGACAGGAAGAACACTGAAGCTTTCTTT.

The chain employs TRBV27 and TRBJ1-1; D unclear. The germline V gene encodes CDR1 MNHEY and CDR2 SMNVEV (reference sequence). The V end lost 5 bases, the J end lost 4 bases, and 8 bases lay between the germline ends. This CDR3 is built from 12 residues. The CDR3 reads CASSPGVTEAFF. CDR3 nucleotide sequence: TGTGCCAGCAGTCCCGGGGTCACTGAAGCTTTCTTT.

V gene TRBV5-1 combines with J gene TRBJ2-3; 9 bases match TRBD2. The junction had 12 bases not matched to a gene; V was cut back by 6 bases and J by 4 bases. Germline CDR1 is SGHRS and CDR2 is YFSETQ. This CDR3 comprises 16 residues. The CDR3 region has the DNA TGCGCCAGCACCACTGGGGTGCGGGGGGGCTCAGATACGCAGTATTTT. Amino acids: CASTTGVRGGSDTQYF.

This chain uses TRBV21-1 with TRBJ2-3; the table's TRBD1 call for D was not verified on the DNA. TRBV21-1 counts as a pseudogene. This CDR3 region has 16 residues. Written as DNA, the CDR3 is TGTGCCAGCAGCAAAGTCCAGGGATTATGGGCAGATACGCAGTATTTT. Residues: CASSKVQGLWADTQYF.

The chain recombines TRBV4-2 with TRBJ2-3, with D possibly TRBD1 on 6 matching bases. Germline loops: CDR1 LGHNA, CDR2 YNFKEQ. V shed 4 bases and J shed 3 bases, with 14 bases lying between them. The CDR3 consists of 15 residues. The CDR3 DNA sequence: TGTGCCAGCAGCCTGGGGGCAGGGATAACAGATACGCAGTATTTT. Protein sequence: CASSLGAGITDTQYF.

The chain recombines TRBV7-8 with TRBJ2-7; no definite D call. This CDR3 contains 13 residues. CDR1 is SGHVS and CDR2 is FQNEAQ in the germline V gene. V lost 1 base to trimming and J lost 3 bases, with 7 bases between them. This CDR3 is CASSLERYYEQYF. CDR3 coding DNA: TGTGCCAGCAGCTTAGAACGGTACTACGAGCAGTACTTC.

This chain links TRBV6-1 with TRBJ1-5, with 7 bases lining up with TRBD1. The CDR3 contains 14 residues. The germline V gene has CDR1 MNHNS and CDR2 SASEGT. The V and J ends lost 4 bases and 9 bases, in that order; junction bases with no gene match: 9. The chain's CDR3 is CASSGTGVSAPQHF. DNA for the CDR3: TGTGCCAGCAGTGGAACAGGGGTTTCGGCGCCCCAGCATTTT.

Note on this clone: The junction shows a germline mismatch at one end, possibly a read error. The same CDR3 is also encoded by other DNA sequences in this sample. The chain joins TRBV19 to TRBJ2-2, with a tentative D call TRBD2 (5 bases). There are 14 residues in the CDR3. CDR1 and CDR2 (germline): LNHDA, SQIVND (reference sequence). The CDR3 spells CASSTIQNTGELFF. The CDR3 nucleotides read TGTGCCAGTAGTACTATCCAGAACACCGGGGAACTGTTTTTT.

CDR3 sequence (DNA): TGTGCCAGCCTCGAGGTCGCCTCTGGAAACACCATATATTTT. This translates into CASLEVASGNTIYF. This chain links TRBV6-5 with TRBJ1-3; D is uncertain. Germline-derived CDR1 and CDR2 are MNHEY and SVGAGI. V was shortened by 8 bases and J by 0 bases, with 11 bases between the two germline ends. CDR3 size: 14 residues.

The rearrangement links TRBV5-1 to TRBJ2-5, with D possibly TRBD1 on 6 matching bases. CDR3 length: 13 residues. CDR1 and CDR2 from the germline V gene are SGHRS and YFSETQ. V was pared by 3 bases and J by 2 bases, with 8 bases between. The CDR3 bases are TGCGCCAGCAGCTACGGACAGCAAGAGACCCAGTACTTC. Amino acids: CASSYGQQETQYF.